The 13 T cell receptor beta chains reported below all come from one sample, sequenced in a study of beta chain features in type 1 diabetes. General study results and limits: Type 1 diabetes patients had moderately but significantly shorter TCRB CDR3s in all four CD4+ subsets.

Their recognized antigens are unknown. Sequenced material consisted of expressed TCRB transcripts (all of the isolated RNA was reverse transcribed). Measured with immunoSEQ multiplex PCR; TCRdb has only the in-frame clones, and not every one. The top ten clones hold approximately 0.021% of a sample with about 700,000 clones, roughly 13% of them seen once. Sample: naive CD4+ T cells from blood. Source of these receptors: a man aged 18 to 35 with type 1 diabetes.

V is TRBV23-1 and J is TRBJ1-1; D may be TRBD1 (5 bases). TRBV23-1 is reported as an ORF; its role is uncertain. V lost 0 bases and J 1 base, leaving 6 bases between the germline ends. The length of the CDR3 is 14 residues. CDR3 amino acids: CASSQSQGNTEAFF. In DNA, the CDR3 is TGCGCCAGCAGTCAATCCCAGGGGAACACTGAAGCTTTCTTT.

This clone appeared a few times. J is TRBJ2-1 and V is TRBV11-2, with D tentatively TRBD2 (6 bases). The CDR3 contains 12 residues. CDR1 and CDR2 (germline): SGHAT, FQNNGV. The ends were cut back, 6 bases at V and 8 bases at J, with 11 bases in the middle. DNA of the CDR3: TGTGCCAGCAGTTTTGCGGGGCATGAGCAGTTCTTC. The encoded protein is CASSFAGHEQFF.

The rearrangement joins TRBV14 to TRBJ2-3; D possibly corresponds to TRBD1 (5 bases). The V gene's germline CDR1 is SGHDN and CDR2 FVKESK. Trimming shortened V by 2 bases and J by 1 base, and 10 bases separated the two germline ends. The CDR3 covers 15 residues. The DNA of the CDR3 is TGTGCCAGCAGCCAACAGATAGGGGGCACAGATACGCAGTATTTT. It yields the protein CASSQQIGGTDTQYF.

This clone showed up just a few times. The CDR3 coding sequence is TGCGCCAGCAGCCAATGGGGACAGGGTAATTCACCCCTCCACTTT. This sequence encodes CASSQWGQGNSPLHF. This rearrangement joins TRBV4-1 to TRBJ1-6; 9 nucleotides agree with TRBD1. This CDR3 is built from 15 residues. The V gene's germline CDR1 is MGHRA and CDR2 YSYEKL. The trim removed 2 bases at V and 6 bases at J, leaving 2 bases unmatched.

The gene calls are TRBV30 and TRBJ2-1; 7 bases match TRBD2. The CDR3 contains 14 residues. CDR1 and CDR2 from the germline V gene are GTSNPN and SVGIG (reference sequence). V trimming: 0 bases; J trimming: 7 bases; junction bases outside the gene matches: 6. The DNA for the CDR3 is TGTGCCTGGAGTGTGGGGGGGGTAGAGAATGAGCAGTTCTTC. Its translation: CAWSVGGVENEQFF.

Only a few counts were recorded for this clone. The chain uses TRBV6-5 and TRBJ1-6, with D perhaps TRBD1 (6 bases). CDR1 is MNHEY and CDR2 is SVGAGI in the germline V gene. This CDR3 has 16 amino acids. Deletions cut 0 bases from V and 8 bases from J, with 14 bases between. The CDR3 spells CASSYSAGGGHSPLHF. The CDR3 bases are TGTGCCAGCAGTTACTCGGCGGGCGGGGGCCATTCACCCCTCCACTTT.

This clone appeared a few times. The chain carries TRBV6-5 and TRBJ2-7; D possibly corresponds to TRBD1 (5 bases). The CDR3 length is 14 residues. Germline-derived CDR1 and CDR2 are MNHEY and SVGAGI. Trimming took off 6 bases at V and 2 bases at J, with 14 bases between the two ends. The CDR3 sequence: CASSHAGSTYEQYF. CDR3 coding DNA: TGTGCCAGCAGCCACGCAGGGTCCACCTACGAGCAGTACTTC.

This clone was seen only a few times. The V call is TRBV6-6, the J call TRBJ1-3; D ambiguous. CDR3 length: 11 amino acids. CDR1 and CDR2 (germline): MNHNY, SVGAGI (reference sequence). The V gene lost 5 bases and the J gene lost 6 bases, with 5 bases spanning the gap. The CDR3 spells CASSPENTIYF. CDR3 bases: TGTGCCAGCAGTCCCGAAAACACCATATATTTT.

This clone has just a few counts. This chain uses TRBV7-9 with TRBJ2-1; D call uncertain. Germline CDR1 SEHNR, CDR2 FQNEAQ (reference sequence). Deletions cut 8 bases from V and 0 bases from J, with 14 bases between. This CDR3 is 15 amino acids long. The CDR3, as DNA: TGTGCCAGCCCCGACCCCAGGAGCTCCTACAATGAGCAGTTCTTC. The encoded protein is CASPDPRSSYNEQFF.

The chain has TRBV30 and TRBJ2-3; 14 bases match TRBD2. Germline CDR1 and CDR2: GTSNPN and SVGIG (reference sequence). This CDR3 has 14 residues. The junction had 1 base not matched to a gene; V was cut back by 3 bases and J by 5 bases. The CDR3 DNA follows: TGTGCCTGGAGCGGGACTAGCGGGGGAGATACGCAGTATTTT. This translates into CAWSGTSGGDTQYF.

This clone was counted between two and nine times. The rearrangement joins TRBV18 to TRBJ1-5, with D possibly TRBD1 on 5 matching bases. The CDR3 contains 14 residues. From germline, CDR1 is KGHSH and CDR2 LQKENI. The germline V and J ends were trimmed by 3 bases and 3 bases, with 9 bases remaining between them. CDR3 in amino acids: CASSPQGINQPQHF. The CDR3 coding sequence is TGTGCCAGCTCACCTCAGGGAATCAATCAGCCCCAGCATTTT.

V and J are TRBV7-8 and TRBJ2-3; D call uncertain. CDR3 length equals 15 residues. Between the trimmed V and J ends, which lost 5 bases and 1 base, there was a span of 13 bases. Germline V gene lookup returns CDR1 SGHVS and CDR2 FQNEAQ. The CDR3, as DNA: TGTGCCAGCAGCCCCGGCCCCGCGGGCACAGATACGCAGTATTTT. Protein sequence: CASSPGPAGTDTQYF. Looking up the rest from reference TRBV7-8 and TRBJ2-3 gives the full variable domain: GAGVSQSPRYKVAKRGQDVALRCDPISGHVSLFWYQQALGQGPEFLTYFQNEAQLDKSGLPSDRFFAERPEGSVSTLKIQRTQQEDSAVYLCASSPGPAGTDTQYFGPGTRLTVL.

This chain joins TRBV7-2 and TRBJ1-4; D is unresolved. Germline V gene data show CDR1 as SGHTA and CDR2 as FQGNSA. Trimming took off 5 bases at V and 0 bases at J, with 10 bases between the two ends. The length of the CDR3 is 15 residues. The CDR3, as DNA: TGTGCCAGCAGCCAAACGAGGGCAACTAATGAAAAACTGTTTTTT. Its protein is CASSQTRATNEKLFF. The complete variable domain, with remaining parts taken from reference TRBV7-2 and TRBJ1-4, reads GAGVSQSPSNKVTEKGKDVELRCDPISGHTALYWYRQSLGQGLEFLIYFQGNSAPDKSGLPSDRFSAERTGGSVSTLTIQRTQQEDSAVYLCASSQTRATNEKLFFGSGTQLSVL.